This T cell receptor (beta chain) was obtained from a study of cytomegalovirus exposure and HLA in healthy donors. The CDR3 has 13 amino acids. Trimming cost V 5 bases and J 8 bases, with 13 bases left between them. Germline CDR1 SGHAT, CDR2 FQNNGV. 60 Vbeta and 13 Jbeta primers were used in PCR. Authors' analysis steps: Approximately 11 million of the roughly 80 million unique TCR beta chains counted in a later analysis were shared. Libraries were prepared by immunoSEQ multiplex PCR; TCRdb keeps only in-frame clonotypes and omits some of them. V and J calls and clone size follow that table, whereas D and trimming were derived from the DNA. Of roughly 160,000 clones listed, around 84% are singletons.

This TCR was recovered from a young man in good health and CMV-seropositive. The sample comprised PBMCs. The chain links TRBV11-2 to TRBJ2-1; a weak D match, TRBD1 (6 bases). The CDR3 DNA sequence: TGTGCCAGCAGCCTGCACAGGGTTCATGAGCAGTTCTTC. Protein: CASSLHRVHEQFF.